The T cell receptor beta chain described here comes from a study of shared T cell receptors in the human thymus. The CDR3 runs 17 residues. Trimming left V 6 bases short and J 3 bases short, with 21 bases between. The germline gives CDR1 SGDLS, CDR2 YYNGEE. The assay was immunoSEQ multiplex PCR, and TCRdb's table has in-frame clones only and misses some. There are some 720,000 clones in the sample; more than 75% occur only once, and around 0.01% lies in the top ten. The sample also formed part of further work on human thymus T cells. From that study: Among the donors, all were healthy Finnish infants having corrective surgery for congenital heart defects. Corrective cardiac surgery supplied the resected thymus tissue. Gene usage (both V and J) appeared biased in thymic and blood repertoires. Reports from related research described highly overlapping thymic repertoires among unrelated individuals.

The source of this sequence is a boy younger than two with a congenital heart defect. The chain joins TRBV9 to TRBJ2-2, with a possible D match to TRBD2 (5 bases). The source material was thymocytes. The CDR3 DNA follows: TGTGCCAGCACCTACATAACTAGATCGTTTGACACCGGGGAGCTGTTTTTT. Protein: CASTYITRSFDTGELFF.